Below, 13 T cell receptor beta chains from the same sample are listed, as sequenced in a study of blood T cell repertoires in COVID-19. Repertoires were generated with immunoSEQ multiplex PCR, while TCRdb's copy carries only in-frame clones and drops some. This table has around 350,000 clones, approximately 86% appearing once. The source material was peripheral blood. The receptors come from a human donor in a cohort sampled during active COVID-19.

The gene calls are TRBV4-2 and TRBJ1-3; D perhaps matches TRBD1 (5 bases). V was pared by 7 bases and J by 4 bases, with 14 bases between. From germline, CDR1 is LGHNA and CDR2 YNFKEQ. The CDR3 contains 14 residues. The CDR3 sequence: CASTPERQGNTIYF. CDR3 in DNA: TGTGCCAGCACCCCAGAGCGACAGGGAAACACCATATATTTT.

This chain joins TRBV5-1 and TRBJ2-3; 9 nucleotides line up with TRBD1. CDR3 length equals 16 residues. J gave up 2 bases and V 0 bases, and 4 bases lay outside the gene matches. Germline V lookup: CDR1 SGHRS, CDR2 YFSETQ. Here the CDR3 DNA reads TGCGCCAGCAGCTTGGGGACAGGGGTTTCCACAGATACGCAGTATTTT. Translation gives CASSLGTGVSTDTQYF.

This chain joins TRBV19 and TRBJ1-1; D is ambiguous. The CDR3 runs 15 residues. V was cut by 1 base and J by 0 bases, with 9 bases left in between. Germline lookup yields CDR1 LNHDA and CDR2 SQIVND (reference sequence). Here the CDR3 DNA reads TGTGCCAGTAGTATAGGTCAGAAGATGAACACTGAAGCTTTCTTT. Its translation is CASSIGQKMNTEAFF.

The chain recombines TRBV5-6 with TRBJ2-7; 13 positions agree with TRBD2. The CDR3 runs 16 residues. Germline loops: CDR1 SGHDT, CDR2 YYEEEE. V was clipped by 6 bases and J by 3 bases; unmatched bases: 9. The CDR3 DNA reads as TGTGCCAGCACCTCACCCGGGACTAGCGGGGTCTACGAGCAGTACTTC. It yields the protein CASTSPGTSGVYEQYF. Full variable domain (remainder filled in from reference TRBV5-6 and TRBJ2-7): DAGVTQSPTHLIKTRGQQVTLRCSPKSGHDTVSWYQQALGQGPQFIFQYYEEEERQRGNFPDRFSGHQFPNYSSELNVNALLLGDSALYLCASTSPGTSGVYEQYFGPGTRLTVT.

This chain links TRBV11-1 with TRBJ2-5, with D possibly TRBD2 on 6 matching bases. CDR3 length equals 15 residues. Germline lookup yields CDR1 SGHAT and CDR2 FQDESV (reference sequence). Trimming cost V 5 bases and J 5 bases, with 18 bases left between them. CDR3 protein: CASSPWAGREETQYF. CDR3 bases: TGTGCCAGCAGCCCCTGGGCGGGCCGGGAGGAGACCCAGTACTTC.

The CDR3 spells CASSLGRENTEAFF. The CDR3 region has the DNA TGCGCCAGCAGCTTGGGCAGGGAAAACACTGAAGCTTTCTTT. V gene TRBV5-1 combines with J gene TRBJ1-1; weak D call: TRBD1 (5 bases). The CDR3 covers 14 residues. Looked up from germline, CDR1 is SGHRS and CDR2 is YFSETQ. V was shortened by 0 bases and J by 2 bases, with 8 bases between the two germline ends.

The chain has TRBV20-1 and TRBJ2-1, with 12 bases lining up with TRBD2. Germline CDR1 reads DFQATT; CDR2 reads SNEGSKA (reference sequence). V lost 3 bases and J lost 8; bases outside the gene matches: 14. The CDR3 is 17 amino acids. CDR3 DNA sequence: TGCAGTGCTAGTATGGCTAGCGGGAGGGCCTTTTCCTATGAGCAGTTCTTC. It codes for CSASMASGRAFSYEQFF.

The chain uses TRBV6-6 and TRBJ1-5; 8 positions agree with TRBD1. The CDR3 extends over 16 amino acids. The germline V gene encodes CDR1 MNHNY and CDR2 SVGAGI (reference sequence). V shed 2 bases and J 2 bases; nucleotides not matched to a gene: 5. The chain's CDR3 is CASSYDKQGGNQPQHF. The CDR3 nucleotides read TGTGCCAGCAGTTACGACAAACAGGGGGGCAATCAGCCCCAGCATTTT.

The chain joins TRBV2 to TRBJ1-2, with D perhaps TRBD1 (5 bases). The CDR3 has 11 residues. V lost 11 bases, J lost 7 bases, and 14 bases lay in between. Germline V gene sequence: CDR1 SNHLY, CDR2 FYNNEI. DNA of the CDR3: TGTGCCGTCCTAGGGGTCCGTGGCTACACCTTC. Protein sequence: CAVLGVRGYTF.

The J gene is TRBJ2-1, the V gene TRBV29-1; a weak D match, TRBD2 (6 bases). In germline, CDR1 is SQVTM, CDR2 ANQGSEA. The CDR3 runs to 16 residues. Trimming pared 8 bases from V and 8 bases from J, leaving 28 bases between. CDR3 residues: CSTCGSGTLEGDEQFF. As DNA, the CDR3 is TGCAGCACCTGTGGGTCCGGGACGCTGGAGGGTGATGAGCAGTTCTTC.

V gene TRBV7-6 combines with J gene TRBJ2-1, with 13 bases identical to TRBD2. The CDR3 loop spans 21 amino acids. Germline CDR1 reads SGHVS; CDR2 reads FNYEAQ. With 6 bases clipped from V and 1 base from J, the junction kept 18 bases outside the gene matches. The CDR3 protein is CASSLNIPGLAGFPSYNEQFF. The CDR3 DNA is TGTGCCAGCAGTCTTAATATTCCGGGACTAGCGGGGTTCCCTTCCTACAATGAGCAGTTCTTC.

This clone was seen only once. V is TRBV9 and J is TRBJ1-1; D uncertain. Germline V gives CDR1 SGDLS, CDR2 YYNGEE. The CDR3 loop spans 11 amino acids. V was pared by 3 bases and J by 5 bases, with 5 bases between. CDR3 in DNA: TGTGCCAGCAGCGCGGGGACTGAAGCTTTCTTT. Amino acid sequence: CASSAGTEAFF.

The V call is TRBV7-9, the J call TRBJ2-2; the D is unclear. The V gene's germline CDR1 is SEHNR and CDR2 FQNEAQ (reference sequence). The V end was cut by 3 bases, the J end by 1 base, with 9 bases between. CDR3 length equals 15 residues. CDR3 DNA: TGTGCCAGCAGCTTTTGGGCAGAGAACACCGGGGAGCTGTTTTTT. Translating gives CASSFWAENTGELFF.